Included here is one T cell receptor beta chain sequence, with context. Its antigen is not known. TCRdb ran MiXCR on the reads and lists one entry per CDR3 protein. This sample has 550,000 to 700,000 distinct CDR3 sequences, with approximately 40% found just once. The sample belongs to a study of T cell repertoires in cytomegalovirus infection. Looking at the study overall: Through public TCR beta signatures, both CMV infection and matching HLA type were indicated.

V lost 5 bases to trimming and J lost 1 base, with 14 bases between them. The CDR3 is made up of 15 amino acids. The germline V gene has CDR1 MNHEY and CDR2 SVGEGT. The chain is built from TRBV6-2 or TRBV6-3 and TRBJ1-2, with a possible D match to TRBD1 (6 bases). The sequence derives from a human donor in good health (CMV status not recorded). Some clones in this sample may be carry-over from other donors' samples. Specimen: cultured PBMCs, collected from culture after CMV antigen stimulation. The DNA for the CDR3 is TGTGCCAGCAGTGCATCGGGACAAGATAACTATGGCTACACCTTC. Translating gives CASSASGQDNYGYTF.